These 25 T cell receptor beta chains were all obtained from the same sample, sequenced in a study of cytomegalovirus exposure and HLA in healthy donors. Primers: 60 Vbeta forward and 13 Jbeta reverse. Assay used: immunoSEQ multiplex PCR; TCRdb lists only in-frame clones, some missing. This sample has roughly 86,000 clones, with almost 80% found just once. Sequenced material: PBMCs. The receptors come from a female donor in good health and CMV-seronegative.

This chain links TRBV19 with TRBJ1-2; 7 bases line up with TRBD1. The CDR3 is made up of 15 amino acids. With V trimmed by 5 bases and J by 2 bases, 8 bases remained unmatched. Germline V gene data show CDR1 as LNHDA and CDR2 as SQIVND (reference sequence). This CDR3 reads CASSSPGQSNYGYTF. The CDR3 DNA reads as TGTGCCAGTAGTTCGCCGGGACAGTCCAACTATGGCTACACCTTC.

V usage is TRBV27 and J usage is TRBJ2-2; 8 positions agree with TRBD1. CDR1 and CDR2 from the germline V gene are MNHEY and SMNVEV (reference sequence). The V gene end was trimmed by 0 bases and the J gene end by 5 bases; junction bases not matched to a gene: 8. The CDR3 contains 17 residues. The CDR3 DNA reads TGTGCCAGCAGTTTATCCCTGGACAGGGCGGCGACCGGGGAGCTGTTTTTT. Protein sequence: CASSLSLDRAATGELFF.

A few counts support this clone. The gene calls are TRBV21-1 and TRBJ1-5. TRBV21-1 is a known pseudogene. The length of the CDR3 is 10 residues. In nucleotides, the CDR3 is TGTGCCAGCCCTCATCAGCCCCAGCATTTT. Translation: CASPHQPQHF.

The count of this clone is one. V is TRBV7-9 and J is TRBJ2-5; D is unresolved. This CDR3 has 14 amino acids. V was trimmed by 4 bases and J by 4 bases, leaving 13 bases between them. Germline V CDR1 and CDR2: SEHNR, FQNEAQ (reference sequence). The CDR3 nucleotides are TGTGCCAGCAGCTCCCCCCTCAACGGAGAGACCCAGTACTTC. This translates into CASSSPLNGETQYF.

V gene TRBV29-1 combines with J gene TRBJ2-1, with no clear D. Trimming removed 7 bases from V and 7 bases from J, with 11 bases in between. This CDR3 contains 11 residues. CDR1 is SQVTM, CDR2 ANQGSEA, per germline. CDR3 DNA sequence: TGCAGCGCTCCCCTAGGTAATGAGCAGTTCTTC. Its protein is CSAPLGNEQFF.

The chain uses TRBV5-4 and TRBJ2-3, with D possibly being TRBD1 (6 bases). The CDR3 is 19 residues long. Trimming cost V 2 bases and J 7 bases, with 29 bases left between them. The V gene's germline CDR1 is SGHNT and CDR2 YYREEE (reference sequence). The chain's CDR3 is CASSFRTGTGRRVRNTQYF. CDR3 nucleotide sequence: TGTGCCAGCAGCTTTCGAACAGGGACGGGAAGGCGGGTTCGAAATACGCAGTATTTT. Filled out from reference TRBV5-4 and TRBJ2-3, the complete variable domain reads ETGVTQSPTHLIKTRGQQVTLRCSSQSGHNTVSWYQQALGQGPQFIFQYYREEENGRGNFPPRFSGLQFPNYSSELNVNALELDDSALYLCASSFRTGTGRRVRNTQYFGPGTRLTVL.

V gene TRBV5-1 combines with J gene TRBJ2-5; D unclear. Trimming stripped 0 bases from V and 5 bases from J, with 5 bases between. From germline, CDR1 is SGHRS and CDR2 YFSETQ. This CDR3 comprises 12 residues. The CDR3: CASSLVSETQYF. CDR3 DNA: TGCGCCAGCAGCTTGGTTTCTGAGACCCAGTACTTC.

CDR3 sequence (DNA): TGCAGCGAGAGACACGGTCTAACCTACGAGCAGTACTTC. As protein: CSERHGLTYEQYF. The gene calls are TRBV29-1 and TRBJ2-7; D remains ambiguous. The germline CDR1 and CDR2 sequences are SQVTM and ANQGSEA. This CDR3 is built from 13 residues. Trimming took off 7 bases at V and 2 bases at J, with 15 bases between the two ends.

The chain joins TRBV6-5 to TRBJ1-6; D possibly corresponds to TRBD1 (5 bases). V lost 2 bases and J lost 0, with 8 bases in between. The CDR3 has 16 amino acids. Looked up from germline, CDR1 is MNHEY and CDR2 is SVGAGI. The DNA for the CDR3 is TGTGCCAGCAGTTACGGGGCTCCCTCCTATAATTCACCCCTCCACTTT. Its translation is CASSYGAPSYNSPLHF.

The chain has TRBV18 and TRBJ1-2; 10 bases are shared with TRBD1. Germline lookup yields CDR1 KGHSH and CDR2 LQKENI. Trimming cost V 5 bases and J 4 bases; bases outside gene matches: 4. This CDR3 is 14 amino acids long. The CDR3 is CASSGTGDRYGYTF. DNA of the CDR3: TGTGCCAGCTCAGGGACAGGGGACCGCTATGGCTACACCTTC.

The genes are TRBV29-1 and TRBJ2-7; TRBD2 matches 9 bases. V gave up 4 bases and J gave up 0 bases; unmatched junction bases: 4. Germline V gene sequence: CDR1 SQVTM, CDR2 ANQGSEA. CDR3 length: 14 amino acids. In DNA form, the CDR3 reads TGCAGCGTTGGGCTACTAGCGGGCTCCTACGAGCAGTACTTC. Its protein product is CSVGLLAGSYEQYF.

V and J are TRBV10-3 and TRBJ2-7; possible D gene TRBD2, 6 bases. Germline V gene sequence: CDR1 ENHRY, CDR2 SYGVKD. Trimming pared 5 bases from V and 1 base from J, leaving 18 bases between. This CDR3 is 16 amino acids long. The CDR3 nucleotides read TGTGCCATCAGTTATACGCGGGACGGTTTATCCTACGAGCAGTACTTC. Amino acids: CAISYTRDGLSYEQYF.

The genes are TRBV7-6 and TRBJ1-3; 8 nucleotides agree with TRBD1. Germline values: CDR1 SGHVS, CDR2 FNYEAQ. CDR3 length: 18 residues. V was clipped by 1 base and J by 0 bases; unmatched bases: 8. As DNA, the CDR3 is TGTGCCAGCAGCTTAGTGGGGACAGGTCCCGGCTCTGGAAACACCATATATTTT. Translating it yields CASSLVGTGPGSGNTIYF.

This clone has more than one count but fewer than ten. This chain links TRBV5-6 with TRBJ1-6, with TRBD1 as a possible D gene (6 bases). This CDR3 has 16 residues. Germline lookup yields CDR1 SGHDT and CDR2 YYEEEE. V gave up 4 bases and J gave up 8 bases, with 19 bases separating them. The CDR3 sequence is CASSRRQVGSDSPLHF. CDR3 in DNA: TGTGCCAGCAGCCGGCGACAGGTGGGCTCCGATTCACCCCTCCACTTT.

The J gene is TRBJ2-7, the V gene TRBV15; 7 bases agree with TRBD1. This CDR3 contains 13 residues. V lost 6 bases and J lost 0; bases outside the gene matches: 2. CDR1 is LNHNV and CDR2 is YYDKDF in the germline V gene (reference sequence). The CDR3 region is CATRWDSSYEQYF. For the CDR3, the DNA is TGTGCCACCAGATGGGACAGCTCCTACGAGCAGTACTTC.

The V gene is TRBV27, the J gene TRBJ2-7, with 8 bases matching TRBD1. Looked up from germline, CDR1 is MNHEY and CDR2 is SMNVEV (reference sequence). This CDR3 has 12 amino acids. The J segment lost 7 bases and the V segment lost 6 bases, leaving 5 bases of the junction unmatched. The DNA of the CDR3 is TGTGCCAGCAGACGACGACAGGGGGAGCAGTACTTC. Translation: CASRRRQGEQYF.

The chain has TRBV30 and TRBJ2-7; 9 bases map to TRBD1. Germline V gives CDR1 GTSNPN, CDR2 SVGIG (reference sequence). The CDR3 is made up of 14 amino acids. Trimming removed 3 bases from V and 5 bases from J; junction bases left unmatched: 8. In DNA form, the CDR3 reads TGTGCCTGGAGGGCGGGACAGGGCTTCCACGAGCAGTACTTC. Protein sequence: CAWRAGQGFHEQYF.

The chain carries TRBV5-6 and TRBJ1-2; a possible D gene is TRBD1 (5 bases). This CDR3 contains 16 residues. The V end was cut by 2 bases, the J end by 2 bases, with 16 bases between. Germline values: CDR1 SGHDT, CDR2 YYEEEE. CDR3: CASSLKRIQANYGYTF. In DNA form, the CDR3 reads TGTGCCAGCAGCTTAAAAAGGATACAGGCAAACTATGGCTACACCTTC. The full variable domain, in which reference TRBV5-6 and TRBJ1-2 provide the parts outside the CDR3, is DAGVTQSPTHLIKTRGQQVTLRCSPKSGHDTVSWYQQALGQGPQFIFQYYEEEERQRGNFPDRFSGHQFPNYSSELNVNALLLGDSALYLCASSLKRIQANYGYTFGSGTRLTVV.

This clone occurred once. The chain carries TRBV29-1 and TRBJ1-4, with TRBD1 matching over 10 bases. The V gene's germline CDR1 is SQVTM and CDR2 ANQGSEA. Germline trimming cut 5 bases from V and 4 bases from J; bases unmatched to any gene: 7. This CDR3 has 15 amino acids. The CDR3 loop is CSVRRGTGVNEKLFF. As DNA, the CDR3 is TGCAGCGTTAGAAGGGGGACAGGGGTTAATGAAAAACTGTTTTTT. Filled out from reference TRBV29-1 and TRBJ1-4, the complete variable domain reads SAVISQKPSRDICQRGTSLTIQCQVDSQVTMMFWYRQQPGQSLTLIATANQGSEATYESGFVIDKFPISRPNLTFSTLTVSNMSPEDSSIYLCSVRRGTGVNEKLFFGSGTQLSVL.

This clone was found a few times. The gene calls are TRBV5-1 and TRBJ1-6; no reliable D call. The CDR3 totals 14 residues. Deletions cut 1 base from V and 13 bases from J, with 15 bases between. Germline CDR1 is SGHRS and CDR2 is YFSETQ. The CDR3 loop is CASSLNPAGVPLHF. The CDR3 nucleotides read TGCGCCAGCAGCTTGAACCCCGCAGGTGTTCCCCTCCACTTT.

The gene calls are TRBV5-1 and TRBJ2-5, with 12 bases identical to TRBD1. Germline values: CDR1 SGHRS, CDR2 YFSETQ. The CDR3 has 15 amino acids. V was pared by 3 bases and J by 5 bases, with 5 bases of the junction left unmatched. The CDR3 nucleotides read TGCGCCAGCAGCTACTCCGGGACAGGGGGCGAGACCCAGTACTTC. It encodes CASSYSGTGGETQYF. Supplemented by reference TRBV5-1 and TRBJ2-5, the full variable domain reads KAGVTQTPRYLIKTRGQQVTLSCSPISGHRSVSWYQQTPGQGLQFLFEYFSETQRNKGNFPGRFSGRQFSNSRSEMNVSTLELGDSALYLCASSYSGTGGETQYFGPGTRLLVL.

The genes are TRBV4-2 and TRBJ1-3; D is unresolved. CDR3 size: 15 residues. CDR1 is LGHNA and CDR2 is YNFKEQ in the germline V gene. V lost 2 bases and J lost 0, with 8 bases in between. This CDR3 reads CASSQPAGSGNTIYF. The DNA of the CDR3 is TGTGCCAGCAGCCAACCCGCCGGCTCTGGAAACACCATATATTTT.

V gene TRBV9 combines with J gene TRBJ2-3; 7 bases are a match to TRBD2. J was trimmed by 1 base and V by 0 bases; bases with no gene match: 5. The CDR3 is 16 amino acids. Germline-derived CDR1 and CDR2 are SGDLS and YYNGEE. This CDR3 reads CASSVGGGSGTDTQYF. The CDR3 region has the DNA TGTGCCAGCAGCGTAGGGGGCGGGAGTGGCACAGATACGCAGTATTTT.

This chain links TRBV5-4 with TRBJ2-2; the match to TRBD1 covers 9 bases. CDR1 and CDR2 (germline): SGHNT, YYREEE (reference sequence). With V trimmed by 0 bases and J by 6 bases, 3 bases remained unmatched. CDR3 length: 15 amino acids. CDR3 sequence reads: CASSLDRQGAGELFF. The CDR3, as DNA: TGTGCCAGCAGCTTGGACCGACAGGGGGCCGGGGAGCTGTTTTTT.

This chain connects TRBV7-2 to TRBJ2-7; TRBD1 aligns across 8 bases. The germline CDR1 and CDR2 sequences are SGHTA and FQGNSA. The J segment lost 10 bases and the V segment lost 5 bases, leaving 4 bases of the junction unmatched. The CDR3 has 11 amino acids. CDR3 in amino acids: CASSAGTGQYF. CDR3 DNA sequence: TGTGCCAGCAGCGCCGGGACAGGACAGTACTTC.